Listed below are T cell receptor beta chains from one sample, sequenced in a study of T cells after somatic rescue of genetic block. Measured with immunoSEQ multiplex PCR; TCRdb has only the in-frame clones, and not every one. The table lists about 7,000 clones, about 81% of them singletons. The specimen was peripheral blood mononuclear cells (PBMCs). Receptors were obtained from a boy between 10 and 17 years old. The CDR3 runs from the conserved cysteine through the conserved F or W. The order of the fields is D gene, clone size, J gene, V gene, CDR3 DNA, CDR3 protein. The D gene is left open where the match is weak. Clone size is stated in some rows and not others, as once, few, many or a class when expanded.

>NA|NA|TRBJ1-5|TRBV2
TGTGCCAGCAGTGATCCGGGGGTACTGCCGTCTTCCAATCAGCCCCAGCATTTT
CASSDPGVLPSSNQPQHF
>TRBD2|NA|TRBJ2-3|TRBV15
TGTGCCACCAGCAGAGAGGGAGGGACAGATACGCAGTATTTT
CATSREGGTDTQYF
>TRBD2|NA|TRBJ2-5|TRBV15
TGTGCCACCAGCCCCTACGGGACTAGCGGGAAGAAATCCCGTGAGACCCAGTACTTC
CATSPYGTSGKKSRETQYF
>NA|NA|TRBJ1-6|TRBV25-1
TGTGCCAGCACGCAGGGTTCATGGGGAGATTCACCCCTCCACTTT
CASTQGSWGDSPLHF
>NA|NA|TRBJ1-1|TRBV18
TGTGCCAGCTCAGAGGGGAAGAACACTGAAGCTTTCTTT
CASSEGKNTEAFF
>TRBD1|NA|TRBJ2-7|TRBV11-3
TGTGCCAGCAGCTCCCCCTATGACAGGGGGCTCGAGCAGTACTTC
CASSSPYDRGLEQYF
>NA|NA|TRBJ1-2|TRBV29-1
TGCAGCGTCGCCGGGACACCAATCGGGACTAACTATGGCTACACCTTC
CSVAGTPIGTNYGYTF
>NA|NA|TRBJ2-1|TRBV11-2
TGTGCCAGCAGCCAATACGGTGGTTCCTACAATGAGCAGTTCTTC
CASSQYGGSYNEQFF
>NA|NA|TRBJ1-1|TRBV7-9
TGTGCCAGCAGCTGGGGACATCGAGACCCTGAAGCTTTCTTT
CASSWGHRDPEAFF
>TRBD1|NA|TRBJ1-4|TRBV10-3
TGTGCCATCAGTGAGTCGTGGACAGGGTATGAAAAACTGTTTTTT
CAISESWTGYEKLFF
>NA|medium-sized|TRBJ2-3|TRBV2
TGTGCCAGCAATCTAAACCAAGATACGCAGTATTTT
CASNLNQDTQYF
>NA|NA|TRBJ1-6|TRBV5-6
TGTGCCAGCAGCTATTACAGGGATAATTCACCCCTCCACTTT
CASSYYRDNSPLHF
>NA|NA|TRBJ1-6|TRBV5-6
TGTGCCAGCAGCCCGGCCCTAAGTAATTCACCCCTCCACTTT
CASSPALSNSPLHF
>NA|NA|TRBJ2-5|TRBV5-6
TGTGCCAGCAGCTTGGCCGGTCGGGGGAGGGAGACCCAGTACTTC
CASSLAGRGRETQYF
>TRBD1|NA|TRBJ1-1|TRBV7-8
TGTGCCAGCACTCGAAACAGGGGGCTTGACACTGAAGCTTTCTTT
CASTRNRGLDTEAFF
>NA|few|TRBJ1-2|TRBV4-3
TGCGCCAGCAGCCAAGATGGCGGGGGGAACCCCAAGGGTGGCTACACCTTC
CASSQDGGGNPKGGYTF
>NA|NA|TRBJ2-1|TRBV28
TGTGCCAGCCTCGGAAGTCATGAGCAGTTCTTC
CASLGSHEQFF
>TRBD1|once|TRBJ2-7|TRBV23-1
TGCGCCAGAAGAAAGGGGACAGGTGGGTACGAGCAGTACTTC
CARRKGTGGYEQYF
>TRBD1|NA|TRBJ2-2|TRBV29-1
TGCACCCAGAAACCAAGGGGGCCGACCGGGGAGCTGTTTTTT
CTQKPRGPTGELFF
>TRBD2|once|TRBJ2-2|TRBV11-2
TGTGCCAGCAGCTTTTATGGGGCGGGAGGGGGCACCGGGGAGCTGTTTTTT
CASSFYGAGGGTGELFF
>TRBD1|few|TRBJ1-2|TRBV5-1
TGCGCCAGCAGCGGAACAGGGGGTAACTATGGCTACACCTTC
CASSGTGGNYGYTF
>TRBD2|NA|TRBJ2-7|TRBV5-4
TGTGCCAGCAGCTTGAAAGCAACCGGACTAGTAGTCCACGAGCAGTACTTC
CASSLKATGLVVHEQYF
>TRBD2|NA|TRBJ2-3|TRBV4-2
TGTGCCAGCAGCCAAGGTTTCGGGGGGGCCGGAACTAGCACAGATACGCAGTATTTT
CASSQGFGGAGTSTDTQYF
>NA|NA|TRBJ2-4|TRBV27
TGTGCCAGCAGGTGGGGGGGCCCCAAAAACATTCAGTACTTC
CASRWGGPKNIQYF
>NA|NA|TRBJ2-1|TRBV7-7
TGTGCCAGCAGCCACGGACACTCTGAGCAGTTCTTC
CASSHGHSEQFF
>TRBD1|NA|TRBJ1-6|TRBV7-9
TGTGCCAGCAGCCATTCCGGGACAGGGCCTGATTCACCCCTCCACTTT
CASSHSGTGPDSPLHF
>NA|few|TRBJ2-2|TRBV7-3
TGTGCCAGCAGCTTAAGTATGCCTAGCTCGAACACCGGGGAGCTGTTTTTT
CASSLSMPSSNTGELFF
>TRBD2|NA|TRBJ2-2|TRBV15
TGTGCCACCAGCAGACGCCTAGCGGGGGGTTGGGCCGGGGAGCTGTTTTTT
CATSRRLAGGWAGELFF
>NA|once|TRBJ2-1|TRBV4-1
TGCGCCAGCAGCCTCCTGGTGGGTAGCGGACCCTACAATGAGCAGTTCTTC
CASSLLVGSGPYNEQFF
>TRBD1|NA|TRBJ2-1|TRBV5-1
TGCGCCAGCAGCGAGAGACAGGGCTCCTACAATGAGCAGTTCTTC
CASSERQGSYNEQFF
>TRBD1|NA|TRBJ1-2|TRBV5-1
TGCGCCAGCAGCTTCGCCACAGGGGTTACGGCTAACTATGGCTACACCTTC
CASSFATGVTANYGYTF
>NA|NA|TRBJ1-1|TRBV19
TGTGCCAGTAGTATAGGAGGGAAGATGAACACTGAAGCTTTCTTT
CASSIGGKMNTEAFF
>NA|NA|TRBJ2-6|TRBV5-6
TGTGCCAGCAGCTTACAGGGTTCTGGGGCCAACGTCCTGACTTTC
CASSLQGSGANVLTF
>TRBD2|NA|TRBJ2-5|TRBV5-4
TGTGCCAGCAGCCCCTCTTCGGGGGGAGAGACCCAGTACTTC
CASSPSSGGETQYF
>NA|NA|TRBJ2-7|TRBV7-2
TGTGCCAGCAGCTTAGGCGCGGGCGCGTACGAGCAGTACTTC
CASSLGAGAYEQYF
>NA|NA|TRBJ2-3|TRBV19
TGTGCCAGTAGTATCTTGGACAGAGATACGCAGTATTTT
CASSILDRDTQYF
>TRBD1|few|TRBJ2-1|TRBV10-3
TGTGCCATCAGTGAGTCGGGACAGAAAAATGAGCAGTTCTTC
CAISESGQKNEQFF
>NA|NA|TRBJ2-7|TRBV18
TGTGCCAGCTCACCGGTGTCCTCGTCTAGCTCCTACGAGCAGTACTTC
CASSPVSSSSSYEQYF
>NA|NA|TRBJ2-2|TRBV4-2
TGTGCCAGCAGAGCGACCAGCCTAACCGGGGAGCTGTTTTTT
CASRATSLTGELFF
>NA|NA|TRBJ2-2|TRBV27
TGTGCCAGCAGTTTATCGGGGTCAGGGGTGAAGTTCACCGGGGAGCTGTTTTTT
CASSLSGSGVKFTGELFF
>TRBD1|NA|TRBJ1-2|TRBV7-2
TGTGCCAGCAGCTTAGAGAGGGGGCATGATGGCTACACCTTC
CASSLERGHDGYTF
>NA|NA|TRBJ1-5|TRBV7-2
TGTGCCAGCAGCTTAGGCCGTTCTGAACAGCCCCAGCATTTT
CASSLGRSEQPQHF
>NA|few|TRBJ2-1|TRBV7-6
TGTGCCAGCAGCAAAGGAGGGGGACCGGGGGATGAGCAGTTCTTC
CASSKGGGPGDEQFF
>NA|NA|TRBJ1-2|TRBV5-4
TGTGCCAGCAGCTTCGGGGATGGCTACACCTTC
CASSFGDGYTF
>NA|NA|TRBJ2-3|TRBV20-1
TGCAGTGCTAGCGGAGAAGATACGCAGTATTTT
CSASGEDTQYF
>TRBD2|NA|TRBJ2-5|TRBV6-4
TGTGCCAGCAGTCTAGAAGCGGGACGGCAAGAGACCCAGTACTTC
CASSLEAGRQETQYF
>NA|NA|TRBJ2-2|TRBV7-9
TGTGCCAGCAGCTTGGCCGGGGAGCTGTTTTTT
CASSLAGELFF
>NA|NA|TRBJ1-5|TRBV19
TGTGCCAGTAGTACCTCAAGAAGGAATCAGCCCCAGCATTTT
CASSTSRRNQPQHF
>TRBD2|few|TRBJ2-7|TRBV4-1
TGCGCCAGCAGCCAACTACCCGGGGGGGGCTACGAGCAGTACTTC
CASSQLPGGGYEQYF
>NA|NA|TRBJ1-2|TRBV14
TGTGCCAGCAGCCAAGTCAATGCCGGAATATATGGCTACACCTTC
CASSQVNAGIYGYTF
>NA|few|TRBJ2-3|TRBV16
TGTGCCAGCAGCCAATACAGCACAGATACGCAGTATTTT
CASSQYSTDTQYF
>TRBD1|NA|TRBJ1-6|TRBV4-3
TGCGCCAGCAGCCGAGGACAGGGGCTAAATTCACCCCTCCACTTT
CASSRGQGLNSPLHF
>NA|NA|TRBJ1-5|TRBV6-5
TGTGCCAGCAGTTATAGTGGGGCAGGCAATCAGCCCCAGCATTTT
CASSYSGAGNQPQHF
>NA|NA|TRBJ2-5|TRBV11-1
TGTGCCAGCAGCCCCAGGTGGGAAGGTACAGAGACCCAGTACTTC
CASSPRWEGTETQYF
>NA|NA|TRBJ2-5|TRBV11-2
TGTGCCAGCAGCTTATTACAGAAACAAGAGACCCAGTACTTC
CASSLLQKQETQYF